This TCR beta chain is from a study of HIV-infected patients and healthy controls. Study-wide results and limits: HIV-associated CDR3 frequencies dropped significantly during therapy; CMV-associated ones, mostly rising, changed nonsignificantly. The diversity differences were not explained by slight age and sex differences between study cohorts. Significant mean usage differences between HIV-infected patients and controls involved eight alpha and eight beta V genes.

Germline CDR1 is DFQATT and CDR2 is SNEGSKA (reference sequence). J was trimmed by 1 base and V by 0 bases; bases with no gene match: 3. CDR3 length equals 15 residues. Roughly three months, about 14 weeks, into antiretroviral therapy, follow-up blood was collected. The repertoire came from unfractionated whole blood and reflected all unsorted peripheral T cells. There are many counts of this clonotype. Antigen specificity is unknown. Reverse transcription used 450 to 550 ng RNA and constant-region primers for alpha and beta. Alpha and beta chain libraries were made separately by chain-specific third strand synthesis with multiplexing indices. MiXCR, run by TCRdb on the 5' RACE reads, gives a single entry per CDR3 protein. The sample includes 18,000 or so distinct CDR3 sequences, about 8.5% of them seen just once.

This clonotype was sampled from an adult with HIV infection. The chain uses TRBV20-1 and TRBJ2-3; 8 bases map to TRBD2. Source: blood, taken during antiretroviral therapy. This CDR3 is CSARDSGAGTDTQYF. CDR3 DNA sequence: TGCAGTGCTAGAGATAGCGGGGCGGGCACAGATACGCAGTATTTT.